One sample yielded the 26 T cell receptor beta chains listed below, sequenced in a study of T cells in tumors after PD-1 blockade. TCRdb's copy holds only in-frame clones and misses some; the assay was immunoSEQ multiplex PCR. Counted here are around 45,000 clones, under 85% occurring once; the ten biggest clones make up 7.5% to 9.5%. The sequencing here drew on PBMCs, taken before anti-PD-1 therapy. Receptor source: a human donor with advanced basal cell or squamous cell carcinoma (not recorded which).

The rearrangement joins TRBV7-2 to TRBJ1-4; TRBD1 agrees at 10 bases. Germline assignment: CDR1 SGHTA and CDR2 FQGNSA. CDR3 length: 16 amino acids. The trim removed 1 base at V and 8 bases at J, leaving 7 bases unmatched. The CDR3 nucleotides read TGTGCCAGCAGCTTAGGGGACAGGGGACGGCGCGAAAAACTGTTTTTT. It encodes CASSLGDRGRREKLFF.

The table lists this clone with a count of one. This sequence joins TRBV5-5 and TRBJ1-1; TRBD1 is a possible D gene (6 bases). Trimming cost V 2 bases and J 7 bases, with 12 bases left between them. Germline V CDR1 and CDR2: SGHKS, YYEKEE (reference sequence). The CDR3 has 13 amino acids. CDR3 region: CASSFGGQSEAFF. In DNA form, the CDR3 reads TGTGCCAGCAGCTTCGGGGGGCAAAGTGAAGCTTTCTTT. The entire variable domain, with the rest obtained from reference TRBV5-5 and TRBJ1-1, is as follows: DAGVTQSPTHLIKTRGQQVTLRCSPISGHKSVSWYQQVLGQGPQFIFQYYEKEERGRGNFPDRFSARQFPNYSSELNVNALLLGDSALYLCASSFGGQSEAFFGQGTRLTVV.

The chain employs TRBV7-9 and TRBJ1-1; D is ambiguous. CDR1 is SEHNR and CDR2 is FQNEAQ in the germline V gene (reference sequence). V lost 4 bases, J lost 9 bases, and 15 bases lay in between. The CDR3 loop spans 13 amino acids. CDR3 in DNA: TGTGCCAGCAGCTGGACTACCGGGGAGCAAGCTTTCTTT. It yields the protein CASSWTTGEQAFF.

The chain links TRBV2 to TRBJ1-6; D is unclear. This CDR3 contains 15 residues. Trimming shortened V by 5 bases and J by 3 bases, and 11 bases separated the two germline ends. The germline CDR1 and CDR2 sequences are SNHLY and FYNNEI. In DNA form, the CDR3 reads TGTGCCAGCAGTCGGCAGTCGAGCTATAATTCACCCCTCCACTTT. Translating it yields CASSRQSSYNSPLHF.

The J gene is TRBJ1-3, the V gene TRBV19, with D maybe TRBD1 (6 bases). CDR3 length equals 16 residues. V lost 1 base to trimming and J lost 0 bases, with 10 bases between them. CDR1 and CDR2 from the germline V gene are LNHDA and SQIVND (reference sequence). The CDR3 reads CASSIGVRGSGNTIYF. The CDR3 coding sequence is TGTGCCAGTAGTATAGGCGTCAGGGGCTCTGGAAACACCATATATTTT.

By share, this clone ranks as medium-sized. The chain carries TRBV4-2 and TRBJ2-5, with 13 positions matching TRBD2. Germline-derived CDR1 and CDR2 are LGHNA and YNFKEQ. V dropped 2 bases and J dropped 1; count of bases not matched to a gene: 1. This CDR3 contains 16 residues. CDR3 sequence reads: CASSQTSGGAQETQYF. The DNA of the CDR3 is TGTGCCAGCAGCCAAACTAGCGGGGGGGCCCAAGAGACCCAGTACTTC.

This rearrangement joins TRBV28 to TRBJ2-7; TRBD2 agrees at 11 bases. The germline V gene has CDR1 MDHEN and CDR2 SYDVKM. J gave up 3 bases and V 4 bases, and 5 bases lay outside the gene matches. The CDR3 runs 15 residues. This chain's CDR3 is CASSSPGLADYEQYF. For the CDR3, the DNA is TGTGCCAGCAGTTCCCCGGGACTAGCGGACTACGAGCAGTACTTC.

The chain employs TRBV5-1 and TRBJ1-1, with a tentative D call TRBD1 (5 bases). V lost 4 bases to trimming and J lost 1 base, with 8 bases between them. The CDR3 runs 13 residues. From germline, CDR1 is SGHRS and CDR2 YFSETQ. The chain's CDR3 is CASSQDRNTEAFF. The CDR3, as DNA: TGCGCCAGCAGCCAAGACAGGAACACTGAAGCTTTCTTT.

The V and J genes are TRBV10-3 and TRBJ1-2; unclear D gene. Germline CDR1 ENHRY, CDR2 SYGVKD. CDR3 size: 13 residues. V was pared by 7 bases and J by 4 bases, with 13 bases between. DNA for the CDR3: TGTGCCATCAAGGGTAGGGATATCTATGGCTACACCTTC. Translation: CAIKGRDIYGYTF.

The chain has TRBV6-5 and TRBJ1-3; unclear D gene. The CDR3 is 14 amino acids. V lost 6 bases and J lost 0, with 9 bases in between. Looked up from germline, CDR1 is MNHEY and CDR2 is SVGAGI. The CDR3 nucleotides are TGTGCCAGCAGCCAGACTGCCTCTGGAAACACCATATATTTT. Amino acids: CASSQTASGNTIYF.

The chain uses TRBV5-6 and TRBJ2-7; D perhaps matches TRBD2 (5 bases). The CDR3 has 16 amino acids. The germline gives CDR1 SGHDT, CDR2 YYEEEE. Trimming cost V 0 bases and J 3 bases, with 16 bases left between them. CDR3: CASSLEVEPGIYEQYF. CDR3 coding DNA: TGTGCCAGCAGCTTGGAAGTGGAGCCGGGAATCTACGAGCAGTACTTC.

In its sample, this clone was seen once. Here the CDR3 reads CASTHSGQYINSPLHF. CDR3 sequence (DNA): TGTGCCAGCACCCATTCCGGACAGTACATAAATTCACCCCTCCACTTT. The chain employs TRBV7-9 and TRBJ1-6, with TRBD1 as a possible D gene (6 bases). Trimming took 7 bases from V and 7 from J, leaving 20 bases between them. Germline V gene sequence: CDR1 SEHNR, CDR2 FQNEAQ (reference sequence). The CDR3 is 16 amino acids. Complete variable domain (other parts from reference TRBV7-9 and TRBJ1-6): DTGVSQNPRHKITKRGQNVTFRCDPISEHNRLYWYRQTLGQGPEFLTYFQNEAQLEKSRLLSDRFSAERPKGSFSTLEIQRTEQGDSAMYLCASTHSGQYINSPLHFGNGTRLTVT.

The CDR3 protein is CASSLIAGVGETQYF. DNA of the CDR3: TGTGCCAGCAGTTTGATAGCGGGGGTCGGAGAGACCCAGTACTTC. The chain recombines TRBV6-6 with TRBJ2-5, with 9 bases aligning to TRBD2. V lost 4 bases to trimming and J lost 4 bases; unmatched junction nucleotides: 7. The germline CDR1 and CDR2 sequences are MNHNY and SVGAGI (reference sequence). The CDR3 runs 15 residues.

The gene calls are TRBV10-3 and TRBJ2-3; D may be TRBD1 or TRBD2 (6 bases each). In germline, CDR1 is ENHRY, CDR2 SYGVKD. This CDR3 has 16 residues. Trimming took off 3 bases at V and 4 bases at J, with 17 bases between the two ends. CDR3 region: CAISDYIGGGADTQYF. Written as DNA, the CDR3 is TGTGCCATCAGTGATTACATCGGGGGCGGCGCAGATACGCAGTATTTT.

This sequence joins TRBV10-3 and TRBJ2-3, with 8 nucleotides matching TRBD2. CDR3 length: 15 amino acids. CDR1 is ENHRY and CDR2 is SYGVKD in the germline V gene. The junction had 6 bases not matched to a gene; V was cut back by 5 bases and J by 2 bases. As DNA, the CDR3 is TGTGCCATCAGTCGCGGTAGCGGGGTCACAGATACGCAGTATTTT. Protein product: CAISRGSGVTDTQYF.

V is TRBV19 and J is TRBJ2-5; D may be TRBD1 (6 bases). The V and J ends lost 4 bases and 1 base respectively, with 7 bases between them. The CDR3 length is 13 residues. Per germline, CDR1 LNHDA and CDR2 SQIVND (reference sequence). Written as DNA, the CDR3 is TGTGCCAGTAGTAGGGACACCCAAGAGACCCAGTACTTC. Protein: CASSRDTQETQYF.

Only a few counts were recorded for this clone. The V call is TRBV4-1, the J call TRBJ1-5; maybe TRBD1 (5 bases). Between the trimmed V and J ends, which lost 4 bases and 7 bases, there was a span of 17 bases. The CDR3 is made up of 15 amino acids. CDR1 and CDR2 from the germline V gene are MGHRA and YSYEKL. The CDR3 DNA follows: TGCGCCAGCAGCCTAGGACCCCTTGAGGGGCAGCCCCAGCATTTT. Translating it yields CASSLGPLEGQPQHF.

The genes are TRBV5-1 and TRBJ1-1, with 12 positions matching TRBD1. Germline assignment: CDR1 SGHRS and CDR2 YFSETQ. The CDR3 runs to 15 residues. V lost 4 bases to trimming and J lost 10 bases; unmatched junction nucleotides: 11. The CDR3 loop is CASSGTGTGGDPAFF. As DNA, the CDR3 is TGCGCCAGCAGCGGCACCGGGACAGGGGGCGATCCAGCTTTCTTT.

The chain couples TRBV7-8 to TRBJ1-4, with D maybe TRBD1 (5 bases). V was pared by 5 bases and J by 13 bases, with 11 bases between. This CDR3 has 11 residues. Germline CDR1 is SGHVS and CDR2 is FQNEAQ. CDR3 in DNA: TGTGCCAGCAGCCAAGACAGTTCACTGTTTTTT. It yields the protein CASSQDSSLFF.

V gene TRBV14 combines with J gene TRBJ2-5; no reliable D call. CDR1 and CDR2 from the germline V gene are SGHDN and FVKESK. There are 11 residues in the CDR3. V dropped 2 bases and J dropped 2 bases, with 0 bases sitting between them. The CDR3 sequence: CASSQQETQYF. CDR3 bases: TGTGCCAGCAGCCAACAAGAGACCCAGTACTTC.

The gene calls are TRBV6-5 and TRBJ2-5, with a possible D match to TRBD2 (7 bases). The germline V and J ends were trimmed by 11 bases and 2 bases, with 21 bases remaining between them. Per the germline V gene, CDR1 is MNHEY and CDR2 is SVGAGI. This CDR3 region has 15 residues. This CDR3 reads CAQPERGGGQETQYF. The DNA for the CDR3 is TGTGCCCAACCTGAGAGAGGGGGGGGACAAGAGACCCAGTACTTC.

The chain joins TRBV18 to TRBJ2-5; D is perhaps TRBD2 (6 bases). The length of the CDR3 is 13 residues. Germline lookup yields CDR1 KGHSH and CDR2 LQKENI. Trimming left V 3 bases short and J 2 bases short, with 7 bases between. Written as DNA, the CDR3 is TGTGCCAGCTCACCGGAGGGACAAGAGACCCAGTACTTC. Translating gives CASSPEGQETQYF. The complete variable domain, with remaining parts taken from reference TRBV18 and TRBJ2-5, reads NAGVMQNPRHLVRRRGQEARLRCSPMKGHSHVYWYRQLPEEGLKFMVYLQKENIIDESGMPKERFSAEFPKEGPSILRIQQVVRGDSAAYFCASSPEGQETQYFGPGTRLLVL.

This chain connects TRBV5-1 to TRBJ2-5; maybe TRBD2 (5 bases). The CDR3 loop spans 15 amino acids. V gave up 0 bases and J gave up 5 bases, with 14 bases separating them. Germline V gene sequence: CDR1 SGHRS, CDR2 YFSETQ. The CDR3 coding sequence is TGCGCCAGCAGCTTGGCCGGTAGCGTAGGGGAGACCCAGTACTTC. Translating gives CASSLAGSVGETQYF.

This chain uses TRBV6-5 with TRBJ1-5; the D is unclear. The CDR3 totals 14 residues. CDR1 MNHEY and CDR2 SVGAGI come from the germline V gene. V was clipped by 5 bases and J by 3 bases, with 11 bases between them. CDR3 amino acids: CASSPQRPNQPQHF. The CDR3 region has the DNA TGTGCCAGCAGTCCACAGAGACCCAATCAGCCCCAGCATTTT.

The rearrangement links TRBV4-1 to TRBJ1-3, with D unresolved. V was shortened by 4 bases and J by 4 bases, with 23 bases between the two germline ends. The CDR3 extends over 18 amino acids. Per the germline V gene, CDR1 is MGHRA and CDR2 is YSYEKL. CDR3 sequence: CASSLQPGGRVGGNTIYF. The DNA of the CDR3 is TGCGCCAGCAGCCTTCAACCGGGCGGCAGAGTGGGAGGAAACACCATATATTTT.

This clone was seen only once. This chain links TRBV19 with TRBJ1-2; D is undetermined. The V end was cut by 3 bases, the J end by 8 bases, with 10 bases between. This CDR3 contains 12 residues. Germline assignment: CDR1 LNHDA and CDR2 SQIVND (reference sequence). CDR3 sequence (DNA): TGTGCCAGTAGTATTCCCGGTAGAGGCTACACCTTC. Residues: CASSIPGRGYTF.